The next 26 T cell receptor beta chains were all read from a single sample in a study of blood T cell repertoires in COVID-19 (dated by TCRdb to about 2020). Libraries were made using the immunoSEQ multiplex PCR assay. TCRdb took this table from immuneACCESS and kept in-frame rearrangements with V and J called. Such tables lack part of the clones; where checked against another copy, unresolved V genes explain under half of the gap, and the rest is unexplained. For this sample there are roughly 250,000 clones; 87% appear just once. The top ten constitute approximately 2.4% of the sample. Sequenced: PBMCs or T cells enriched from blood (not recorded which). Source of these receptors: a woman between 25 and 40 years old with acute COVID-19.

The genes are TRBV27 and TRBJ2-2; maybe TRBD2 (5 bases). Trimming shortened V by 9 bases and J by 7 bases, and 18 bases separated the two germline ends. Germline CDR1 MNHEY, CDR2 SMNVEV (reference sequence). The length of the CDR3 is 14 residues. This CDR3 reads CASSHWRANGELFF. The CDR3 nucleotides are TGTGCCAGTAGTCATTGGCGGGCCAACGGGGAGCTGTTTTTT.

This clone was recorded only once. The chain joins TRBV7-9 to TRBJ2-5, with 8 positions matching TRBD2. This CDR3 has 15 amino acids. V was pared by 5 bases and J by 4 bases, with 9 bases of the junction left unmatched. Germline CDR1 is SEHNR and CDR2 is FQNEAQ (reference sequence). CDR3 sequence reads: CASSLPGLGVETQYF. The CDR3 DNA sequence: TGTGCCAGCAGCCTACCGGGACTAGGAGTAGAGACCCAGTACTTC.

This chain links TRBV12-3 or TRBV12-4 with TRBJ2-5, with a possible D match to TRBD2 (5 bases). The CDR3 loop spans 13 amino acids. Trimming took off 3 bases at V and 4 bases at J, with 9 bases between the two ends. The CDR3 bases are TGTGCCAGCAGTTTTTTAGGGAGAGAGACCCAGTACTTC. This codes for CASSFLGRETQYF.

This chain joins TRBV10-3 and TRBJ2-7; D is perhaps TRBD1 (5 bases). Trimming cost V 0 bases and J 0 bases, with 9 bases left between them. There are 15 residues in the CDR3. Germline V CDR1 and CDR2: ENHRY, SYGVKD. The CDR3 is CAISESAGSSYEQYF. The CDR3 nucleotides are TGTGCCATCAGTGAGTCGGCAGGGTCCTCCTACGAGCAGTACTTC.

The J gene is TRBJ1-5, the V gene TRBV2; no definite D call. The CDR3 consists of 18 residues. CDR1 is SNHLY, CDR2 FYNNEI, per germline. V was clipped by 6 bases and J by 0 bases, with 21 bases between them. CDR3 sequence reads: CASSGTVSGGVSNQPQHF. In DNA form, the CDR3 reads TGTGCCAGCAGCGGTACGGTATCGGGCGGGGTTAGCAATCAGCCCCAGCATTTT.

This chain joins TRBV9 and TRBJ2-2; D remains unclear. Germline V gene lookup returns CDR1 SGDLS and CDR2 YYNGEE. With 4 bases removed from V and 0 bases from J, the gap between germline ends came to 13 bases. This CDR3 region has 16 residues. The CDR3 reads CASSHFFTSNTGELFF. The CDR3 DNA reads TGTGCCAGCAGCCATTTTTTTACTTCGAACACCGGGGAGCTGTTTTTT.

The J gene is TRBJ2-3, the V gene TRBV11-3, with TRBD2 as a possible D gene (5 bases). The V and J ends lost 5 bases and 2 bases respectively, with 17 bases between them. There are 16 residues in the CDR3. The germline gives CDR1 SGHNT, CDR2 YENEEA. The CDR3 protein is CASSRQGKEDTDTQYF. CDR3 nucleotides: TGTGCCAGCAGCCGGCAAGGGAAGGAGGACACAGATACGCAGTATTTT.

This chain connects TRBV4-1 to TRBJ1-5; D uncertain. V was cut by 1 base and J by 5 bases, with 15 bases left in between. This CDR3 region has 16 residues. Germline CDR1 and CDR2: MGHRA and YSYEKL. CDR3 loop: CASSQGVGHYDQPQHF. CDR3 nucleotides: TGCGCCAGCAGCCAAGGGGTAGGCCACTATGATCAGCCCCAGCATTTT.

This chain links TRBV7-9 with TRBJ1-2; D may be TRBD1 (6 bases). This CDR3 has 17 amino acids. V was pared by 4 bases and J by 0 bases, with 18 bases between. CDR1 is SEHNR and CDR2 is FQNEAQ in the germline V gene (reference sequence). In nucleotides, the CDR3 is TGTGCCAGCAGCTCGAGAACCGACAGGTTAGCTAACTATGGCTACACCTTC. Its translation: CASSSRTDRLANYGYTF.

This clone was counted a single time. CDR3 bases: TGTGCCAGCAGCTTACGACAGGGGGTAGAGACCCAGTACTTC. It translates to CASSLRQGVETQYF. The chain joins TRBV11-3 to TRBJ2-5; 9 positions agree with TRBD1. With 2 bases clipped from V and 4 bases from J, the junction kept 2 bases outside the gene matches. The length of the CDR3 is 14 residues. The germline gives CDR1 SGHNT, CDR2 YENEEA. Supplemented by reference TRBV11-3 and TRBJ2-5, the full variable domain reads EAGVVQSPRYKIIEKKQPVAFWCNPISGHNTLYWYLQNLGQGPELLIRYENEEAVDDSQLPKDRFSAERLKGVDSTLKIQPAELGDSAVYLCASSLRQGVETQYFGPGTRLLVL.

This clone was counted once. The chain joins TRBV7-9 to TRBJ2-5; possibly TRBD1 for D (5 bases). Germline V gene data show CDR1 as SEHNR and CDR2 as FQNEAQ (reference sequence). This CDR3 is 13 amino acids long. Trimming took 8 bases from V and 4 from J, leaving 14 bases between them. CDR3 region: CASVRGRIETQYF. The CDR3 nucleotides read TGTGCCAGCGTAAGGGGCCGGATAGAGACCCAGTACTTC.

The sample holds a few counts of this clone. This rearrangement joins TRBV2 to TRBJ1-5; TRBD1 matches at 7 bases. Per germline, CDR1 SNHLY and CDR2 FYNNEI. The CDR3 spans 14 residues. J was trimmed by 1 base and V by 5 bases; bases with no gene match: 2. CDR3 in DNA: TGTGCCAGCAGTCTGGGACAGAGCAATCAGCCCCAGCATTTT. It translates to CASSLGQSNQPQHF.

The V call is TRBV2, the J call TRBJ1-2; 7 bases are shared with TRBD1. The CDR3 is made up of 14 amino acids. J was trimmed by 5 bases and V by 4 bases; bases with no gene match: 7. The germline V gene has CDR1 SNHLY and CDR2 FYNNEI. The CDR3 is CASSGTGGFYGYTF. CDR3 in DNA: TGTGCCAGCAGTGGGACAGGCGGATTTTATGGCTACACCTTC. The whole variable domain, filled in from reference TRBV2 and TRBJ1-2, reads EPEVTQTPSHQVTQMGQEVILRCVPISNHLYFYWYRQILGQKVEFLVSFYNNEISEKSEIFDDQFSVERPDGSNFTLKIRSTKLEDSAMYFCASSGTGGFYGYTFGSGTRLTVV.

The gene calls are TRBV6-5 and TRBJ2-1; the D gene is possibly TRBD2 (6 bases). Germline-derived CDR1 and CDR2 are MNHEY and SVGAGI. CDR3 length: 14 residues. V dropped 5 bases and J dropped 3 bases, with 11 bases sitting between them. CDR3 in amino acids: CASSPAGYYNEQFF. CDR3 in DNA: TGTGCCAGCAGTCCTGCGGGGTACTACAATGAGCAGTTCTTC.

The rearrangement uses TRBV4-1 and TRBJ1-3; D unclear. Germline V gene lookup returns CDR1 MGHRA and CDR2 YSYEKL. V lost 4 bases to trimming and J lost 0 bases, with 10 bases between them. CDR3 length equals 15 residues. As DNA, the CDR3 is TGCGCCAGCAGCCTAGTAATTGGCTCTGGAAACACCATATATTTT. It specifies CASSLVIGSGNTIYF.

The chain joins TRBV5-5 to TRBJ2-2; 9 bases align to TRBD1. This CDR3 is built from 16 residues. CDR1 is SGHKS and CDR2 is YYEKEE in the germline V gene (reference sequence). Trimming took 1 base from V and 5 from J; bases not matched to a gene: 6. CDR3: CASSLRGTGKTGELFF. The DNA for the CDR3 is TGTGCCAGCAGCTTGCGCGGGACAGGGAAAACCGGGGAGCTGTTTTTT. Looking up the rest from reference TRBV5-5 and TRBJ2-2 gives the full variable domain: DAGVTQSPTHLIKTRGQQVTLRCSPISGHKSVSWYQQVLGQGPQFIFQYYEKEERGRGNFPDRFSARQFPNYSSELNVNALLLGDSALYLCASSLRGTGKTGELFFGEGSRLTVL.

J is TRBJ1-4 and V is TRBV2, with D possibly TRBD1 on 5 matching bases. Germline V gene data show CDR1 as SNHLY and CDR2 as FYNNEI. CDR3 length equals 12 residues. Trimming removed 8 bases from V and 7 bases from J, with 11 bases in between. As DNA, the CDR3 is TGTGCCAGCGGTATCGACAGTGAAAAACTGTTTTTT. It translates to CASGIDSEKLFF.

The genes are TRBV5-4 and TRBJ2-5; 8 bases agree with TRBD2. Per the germline V gene, CDR1 is SGHNT and CDR2 is YYREEE (reference sequence). Germline trimming cut 9 bases from V and 4 bases from J; bases unmatched to any gene: 5. The CDR3 is made up of 12 amino acids. The CDR3 nucleotides are TGTGCCATTGGACGGGAGGGAGAGACCCAGTACTTC. It encodes CAIGREGETQYF. Full variable domain (missing parts from reference TRBV5-4 and TRBJ2-5): ETGVTQSPTHLIKTRGQQVTLRCSSQSGHNTVSWYQQALGQGPQFIFQYYREEENGRGNFPPRFSGLQFPNYSSELNVNALELDDSALYLCAIGREGETQYFGPGTRLLVL.

CDR3 sequence reads: CASSQDRWGTEYSNQPQHF. The DNA of the CDR3 is TGTGCCAGCAGCCAAGATCGGTGGGGGACAGAATATAGCAATCAGCCCCAGCATTTT. The gene calls are TRBV3-1 (or the pseudogene TRBV3-2) and TRBJ1-5; TRBD1 matches 7 bases. The junction had 11 bases not matched to a gene; V was cut back by 0 bases and J by 0 bases. CDR1 and CDR2 from the germline V gene are LGHDT and YNNKEL (reference sequence). CDR3 size: 19 residues.

CDR3 amino acids: CASSLGRDTQYF. CDR3 DNA: TGTGCCAGCAGTTTGGGGAGAGATACGCAGTATTTT. The rearrangement links TRBV27 to TRBJ2-3, with D possibly TRBD2 on 5 matching bases. Between the trimmed V and J ends, which lost 3 bases and 5 bases, there was a span of 6 bases. This CDR3 is built from 12 residues. The germline V gene encodes CDR1 MNHEY and CDR2 SMNVEV (reference sequence).

The rearrangement links TRBV3-1 (or the pseudogene TRBV3-2) to TRBJ1-2; D unresolved. V dropped 0 bases and J dropped 9 bases, with 5 bases sitting between them. This CDR3 contains 11 residues. CDR1 is LGHDT, CDR2 YNNKEL, per germline (reference sequence). The CDR3 DNA follows: TGTGCCAGCAGCCAAGAAGAGCGCTACACCTTC. This codes for CASSQEERYTF.

The chain couples TRBV18 to TRBJ1-2; 7 nucleotides match TRBD1. V lost 3 bases to trimming and J lost 8 bases; unmatched junction nucleotides: 12. Germline V gene data show CDR1 as KGHSH and CDR2 as LQKENI. The CDR3 length is 15 residues. CDR3 sequence reads: CASSPGQLSRGGYTF. Written as DNA, the CDR3 is TGTGCCAGCTCACCGGGACAGCTTTCTCGAGGAGGCTACACCTTC.

The rearrangement uses TRBV27 and TRBJ2-7, with TRBD2 matching over 12 bases. Germline V gives CDR1 MNHEY, CDR2 SMNVEV (reference sequence). Trimming cost V 9 bases and J 4 bases; bases outside gene matches: 1. This CDR3 region has 12 residues. The CDR3 protein is CASTSGGYEQYF. The CDR3 region has the DNA TGTGCCAGTACTAGCGGGGGGTACGAGCAGTACTTC.

The chain's CDR3 is CASSPPDRVSNQPQHF. The CDR3 region has the DNA TGTGCCAGCAGTCCTCCGGACAGGGTGAGCAATCAGCCCCAGCATTTT. The chain is built from TRBV28 and TRBJ1-5, with 8 bases matching TRBD1. This CDR3 is 16 amino acids long. Germline CDR1 reads MDHEN; CDR2 reads SYDVKM. Trimming took 5 bases from V and 1 from J; bases not matched to a gene: 7.

The CDR3 sequence is CASSQDLGQGTFF. The CDR3 DNA is TGTGCCAGCAGCCAAGACTTGGGACAGGGTACTTTCTTT. The chain employs TRBV14 and TRBJ1-1; 9 positions agree with TRBD1. This CDR3 is built from 13 residues. Per the germline V gene, CDR1 is SGHDN and CDR2 is FVKESK. Trimming removed 0 bases from V and 12 bases from J; junction bases left unmatched: 5.

V and J are TRBV7-2 and TRBJ2-1, with D possibly matching TRBD2 (6 bases). Trimming stripped 3 bases from V and 10 bases from J, with 7 bases between. The CDR3 spans 11 residues. The germline CDR1 and CDR2 sequences are SGHTA and FQGNSA. The CDR3 DNA reads as TGTGCCAGCAGCTTTAGCGGAGAGCAGTTCTTC. Residues: CASSFSGEQFF.